This T cell receptor beta chain originates from a study of blood T cell repertoires in COVID-19. Background on the study: Sources were T cells, B-cell-depleted T cells, or PBMCs; the material itself was cDNA or gDNA.

This table comes from immunoSEQ multiplex PCR, and its TCRdb copy is limited to in-frame clones, with some not included. Here the sample spans roughly 200,000 clones, roughly 80% being singletons. V lost 2 bases and J 12 bases, leaving 8 bases between the germline ends. The CDR3 is 12 residues long. Germline V gene lookup returns CDR1 MNHEY and CDR2 SVGAGI. The rearrangement joins TRBV6-5 to TRBJ1-6, with no clear D. The TCR comes from an older woman with acute or convalescent COVID-19. Material for sequencing was peripheral blood. DNA for the CDR3: TGTGCCAGCAGTTACAACGCGGGACCCCTCCACTTT. Its protein is CASSYNAGPLHF.